These T cell receptor beta chains were read from a single sample in a study of blood T cell repertoires in COVID-19. Measured with immunoSEQ multiplex PCR; TCRdb has only the in-frame clones, and not every one. The data contain approximately 140,000 clones, roughly 88% of them singletons. Sequenced sample: peripheral blood. Receptors originate from a human donor in a cohort sampled during active COVID-19. Both conserved end residues are part of each CDR3. Fields, in order: clone size, J gene, V gene, D gene, CDR3 DNA, CDR3 protein. D genes are given only for firm matches. The listing skips clone size in some rows; elsewhere it reads once, few, many or a size class.

NA TRBJ2-5 TRBV4-2 TRBD1 TGTGCCAGCAGCCAATTTTCAGGGGGCCGAGAGACCCAGTACTTC CASSQFSGGRETQYF
NA TRBJ2-2 TRBV7-3 NA TGTGCCAGCAGCCACTCAGGGGGGATGAACACCGGGGAGCTGTTTTTT CASSHSGGMNTGELFF
NA TRBJ2-1 TRBV13 NA TGTGCCAGCAGTAGGAGGAGGGATGAGCAGTTCTTC CASSRRRDEQFF
NA TRBJ2-3 TRBV3-1/TRBV3-2 TRBD2 TGTGCCAGCAGCCAAGACATTGCGGGGGGCACAGATACGCAGTATTTT CASSQDIAGGTDTQYF
NA TRBJ2-5 TRBV2 NA TGTGCCAGCAGCGACAGGGGAGGGGAGACCCAGTACTTC CASSDRGGETQYF
NA TRBJ2-1 TRBV7-9 NA TGTGCCAGCAGCAGTACACCCACCAGGGTGGGAAGGGGTGAGCAGTTCTTC CASSSTPTRVGRGEQFF
NA TRBJ2-5 TRBV13 TRBD1 TGTGCCAGCAGCCCGCAGGGGGACACCTACCAAGAGACCCAGTACTTC CASSPQGDTYQETQYF
NA TRBJ1-2 TRBV9 TRBD1 TGTGCCAGCACTCTGTGGGGACAGGGGAGCGATGGCTACACCTTC CASTLWGQGSDGYTF
NA TRBJ1-2 TRBV15 NA TGTGCCACCAGCAGGGACCGGGAGTTCTATGGCTACACCTTC CATSRDREFYGYTF
NA TRBJ1-6 TRBV11-2 NA TGTGCCAGCAGTTTAGCAGGGCGGAATTCACCCCTCCACTTT CASSLAGRNSPLHF
NA TRBJ2-3 TRBV11-3 TRBD1 TGTGCCAGCAGCAGAGACAGGGCTAGCACAGATACGCAGTATTTT CASSRDRASTDTQYF
NA TRBJ1-1 TRBV5-1 TRBD1 TGCGCCAGCAGCGGAACAGGGGATGGAGCTTTCTTT CASSGTGDGAFF
NA TRBJ1-1 TRBV9 NA TGTGCCAGCAGCCCCCAGGACACTGAAGCTTTCTTT CASSPQDTEAFF
NA TRBJ1-5 TRBV5-5 TRBD1 TGTGCCAGCAGCTTGGCGTGGAGGGGGCCTCGAGATAGTCAGCCCCAGCATTTT CASSLAWRGPRDSQPQHF
few TRBJ1-1 TRBV6-5 NA TGTGCCAGCAGTTACGGGCAGAACACTGAAGCTTTCTTT CASSYGQNTEAFF
NA TRBJ1-5 TRBV6-5 NA TGTGCCAGCAGCGTTAATTATAGCAATCAGCCCCAGCATTTT CASSVNYSNQPQHF
NA TRBJ1-1 TRBV6-5 TRBD1 TGTGCCAGCAGGGCCAGGACAGGGCGGGACACTGAAGCTTTCTTT CASRARTGRDTEAFF
NA TRBJ1-6 TRBV11-2 NA TGTGCCAGCAGCTTAGCCGGTTTATCCGCCAATTCACCCCTCCACTTT CASSLAGLSANSPLHF
NA TRBJ1-5 TRBV12-3/TRBV12-4 NA TGTGCCAGCACCCGAACAGGGAACCAGCCCCAGCATTTT CASTRTGNQPQHF
NA TRBJ1-6 TRBV19 NA TGTGCCAGTAGTTCAGTACCGGGGCCCCTCCACTTT CASSSVPGPLHF
NA TRBJ1-1 TRBV19 NA TGTGCCAGTAGGGCCAACGGGGTGAACACTGAAGCTTTCTTT CASRANGVNTEAFF
NA TRBJ1-1 TRBV7-6 TRBD1 TGTGCCAGCAGCTTAGAGGGGTGGGGACAGGGAGAAGCTTTCTTT CASSLEGWGQGEAFF
NA TRBJ2-3 TRBV24-1 NA TGTGCCACCAGTGATCCCGGGGGGCCTAGCACAGATACGCAGTATTTT CATSDPGGPSTDTQYF
NA TRBJ2-4 TRBV2 NA TGTGCCAGCAGTGAGCGGGGCCGGCTAAAGAACATTCAGTACTTC CASSERGRLKNIQYF
NA TRBJ2-7 TRBV29-1 TRBD1 TGCAGCGTTAAGAGGGACAGCTCCTACGAGCAGTACTTC CSVKRDSSYEQYF
NA TRBJ1-1 TRBV29-1 TRBD1 TGCAGCGTTGAAGGGCAGACAGGGGGCAGGGCTTTCTTT CSVEGQTGGRAFF
once TRBJ1-1 TRBV5-6 NA TGTGCCAGCAGCTTAAGGGAGGACACTGAAGCTTTCTTT CASSLREDTEAFF
NA TRBJ1-3 TRBV6-9 NA TGTGCCAGCAGTTTTGCGGGGACCTCTGGAAACACCATATATTTT CASSFAGTSGNTIYF